Listed below are T cell receptor beta chains from one sample, sequenced in a study of blood T cell repertoires in COVID-19. TCRdb's table, derived via immunoSEQ multiplex PCR, lists solely in-frame clones and lacks some. The sample gives some 120,000 clones, about four fifths of which show up once; roughly 35% is in the top ten. The sequenced sample was peripheral blood. The receptor set was obtained from a man aged 40-50 years with active or convalescent COVID-19. The CDR3 runs from the conserved cysteine through the conserved F or W. A D gene is named only where the DNA matches it firmly. Size is omitted from some rows. Given values are once, few, many or a class for expanded clones.

clone_size d_call j_call v_call cdr3_nt cdr3_aa
- - TRBJ2-7 TRBV19 TGTGCCAGTAGTAGTCCCAGGGCGTCGAGCTCCTACGAGCAGTACTTC CASSSPRASSSYEQYF
- TRBD2 TRBJ2-7 TRBV4-1 TGCGCCAGCAGCCTCACTCCCGGGACTAGAGCCTACGAGCAGTACTTC CASSLTPGTRAYEQYF
- TRBD2 TRBJ2-7 TRBV5-1 TGCGCCAGCAGCTTGGAGGCTAGCGGGAGGAGCGAGCAGTACTTC CASSLEASGRSEQYF
- - TRBJ1-2 TRBV9 TGTGCCAGCAGCGTTGCACAGGGTCTTGGCTACACCTTC CASSVAQGLGYTF
- - TRBJ2-7 TRBV27 TGTGCCAGCAGTAGTAACGGGATGTCGGGCGAGCAGTACTTC CASSSNGMSGEQYF
- TRBD1 TRBJ1-2 TRBV28 TGCGCCATCAGTTTAGGGACAGCCTATGGCTACACCTTC CAISLGTAYGYTF
- TRBD2 TRBJ2-2 TRBV9 TGTGCCAGCAGCCTCCAGACTAGCCAGAAGGGCGGGGAGCTGTTTTTT CASSLQTSQKGGELFF
- - TRBJ1-3 TRBV7-8 TGTGCCAGCAGCTTAGACGGGGGGCGCGGAAACACCATATATTTT CASSLDGGRGNTIYF
once TRBD1 TRBJ1-1 TRBV10-3 TGTGCCGCGGTGGGGACAGTGAACACTGAAGCTTTCTTT CAAVGTVNTEAFF
- TRBD1 TRBJ1-1 TRBV5-1 TGCGCCAGCCAACCAGACAGGGGGCGGAATGAAGCTTTCTTT CASQPDRGRNEAFF
- TRBD2 TRBJ2-1 TRBV19 TGTGCCAGTAGGGAGCGGGGGCGCGGGGATGAGCAGTTCTTC CASRERGRGDEQFF
- TRBD2 TRBJ2-5 TRBV6-5 TGTGCCAGCCTACACGGGGGGGGGCTAGAGGAGACCCAGTACTTC CASLHGGGLEETQYF
- - TRBJ1-2 TRBV18 TGTGCCAGCTCAGACAACCGCTATGGCTACACCTTC CASSDNRYGYTF
once TRBD1 TRBJ2-7 TRBV14 TGTGCCAGCAGTAGAATTATGGACAGGGGAGGGTTATACGAGCAGTACTTC CASSRIMDRGGLYEQYF
- - TRBJ2-2 TRBV7-9 TGTGCCAGCAGCTCTCGTGCCGGGACAAGTGTTACCGGGGAGCTGTTTTTT CASSSRAGTSVTGELFF
- - TRBJ2-7 TRBV11-2 TGTGCCAGCAGCTTAGGAGTTTGGTTGGGGGGCGAGCAGTACTTC CASSLGVWLGGEQYF
few TRBD1 TRBJ2-1 TRBV5-1 TGCGCCAGCAGCCTCGCGACAGGGGGAGGGTACAATGAGCAGTTCTTC CASSLATGGGYNEQFF
- - TRBJ2-7 TRBV21-1 TGTGCCAGCAGCAAAGGGAAGCGGGGGGTTGGCGAGCAGTACTTC CASSKGKRGVGEQYF
- - TRBJ1-2 TRBV30 TGTGCCTGGACCCCTTTCGACAGCCAAACTTATGGCTACACCTTC CAWTPFDSQTYGYTF
- TRBD2 TRBJ2-1 TRBV5-1 TGCGCCAGCAGCCCCTGGGGTGGCGGGAGGGCCGATGAGCAGTTCTTC CASSPWGGGRADEQFF
- TRBD2 TRBJ2-1 TRBV7-3 TGTGCCAGCAGTCCCGCTAGCGGAGAGGGGAATGAGCAGTTCTTC CASSPASGEGNEQFF
- - TRBJ2-7 TRBV6-5 TGTGCCAGCACCTTCCTGGGCCGCGCGGGTGAGCAGTACTTC CASTFLGRAGEQYF
- - TRBJ1-1 TRBV27 TGTGCCAGCAGTTTGGCCGCGGGCAGGAGGACTTTCTTT CASSLAAGRRTFF
- - TRBJ1-2 TRBV6-1 TGTGCCAGCAGGGAAGGGACATTCGGCTACACCTTC CASREGTFGYTF
- - TRBJ2-1 TRBV27 TGTGCCAGCAGTCGCCCCCGGGGGGCTGTAGAGCATGAGCAGTTCTTC CASSRPRGAVEHEQFF
few TRBD1 TRBJ2-7 TRBV4-1 TGCGCCAGCAGCCAAGCAGCAGGGGGAGCTCGAGCGGAGCCCTACGAGCAGTACTTC CASSQAAGGARAEPYEQYF
few - TRBJ1-5 TRBV19 TGTGCCAGTAGTATCGGACAGAACAATCAGCCCCAGCATTTT CASSIGQNNQPQHF
- - TRBJ1-1 TRBV11-2 TGTGCCAGCAGCTTACGTCGGGGGGCTCTGAACACTGAAGCTTTCTTT CASSLRRGALNTEAFF
- - TRBJ1-1 TRBV5-6 TGTGCCAGCAGCCTGCGAAGGGGTACTGAAGCTTTCTTT CASSLRRGTEAFF
- - TRBJ1-6 TRBV11-2 TGTGCCAGCAGCTTACACCCCAGGGATTCACCCCTCCACTTT CASSLHPRDSPLHF
- - TRBJ2-3 TRBV5-5 TGTGCCAGCAGCTTTTTACGGGGGGCGAGCACAGATACGCAGTATTTT CASSFLRGASTDTQYF